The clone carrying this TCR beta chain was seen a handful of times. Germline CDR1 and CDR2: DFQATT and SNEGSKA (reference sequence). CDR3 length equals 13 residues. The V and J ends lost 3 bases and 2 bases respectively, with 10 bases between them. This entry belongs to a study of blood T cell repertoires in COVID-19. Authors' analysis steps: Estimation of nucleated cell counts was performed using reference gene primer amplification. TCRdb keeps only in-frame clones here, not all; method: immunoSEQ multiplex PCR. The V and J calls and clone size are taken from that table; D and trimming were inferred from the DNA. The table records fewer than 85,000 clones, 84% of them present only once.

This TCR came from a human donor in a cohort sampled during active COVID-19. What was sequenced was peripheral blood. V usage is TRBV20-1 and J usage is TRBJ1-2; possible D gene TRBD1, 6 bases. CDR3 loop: CSASGGPNYGYTF. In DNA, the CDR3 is TGCAGTGCTAGTGGGGGCCCAAACTATGGCTACACCTTC.